These 17 T cell receptor beta chains share one sample of origin, sequenced in a study of blood T cell repertoires in COVID-19. The protocol was immunoSEQ multiplex PCR, while the TCRdb copy is restricted to in-frame clones and leaves out a portion. The sample holds approximately 230,000 clones, around 82% seen once. The sequenced material came from peripheral blood. The receptors derive from a woman aged 80 or over with active or convalescent COVID-19.

V and J are TRBV5-1 and TRBJ1-5; no clear D gene. CDR3 length equals 15 residues. The germline CDR1 and CDR2 sequences are SGHRS and YFSETQ. Trimming removed 4 bases from V and 2 bases from J, with 13 bases in between. CDR3 DNA sequence: TGCGCCAGCAGCCACGGGTTGGATGGCAATCAGCCCCAGCATTTT. Translated: CASSHGLDGNQPQHF.

V is TRBV5-6 and J is TRBJ2-3, with D possibly TRBD2 on 6 matching bases. From germline, CDR1 is SGHDT and CDR2 YYEEEE. The CDR3 contains 18 residues. V dropped 2 bases and J dropped 4 bases, with 23 bases sitting between them. The CDR3 DNA is TGTGCCAGCAGCTTAGGGCCCCCGGTTAGCGGAGACCCAGATACGCAGTATTTT. Amino acid sequence: CASSLGPPVSGDPDTQYF.

The V call is TRBV28, the J call TRBJ1-5; D gene uncertain. Trimming removed 6 bases from V and 0 bases from J, with 12 bases in between. From germline, CDR1 is MDHEN and CDR2 SYDVKM. CDR3 size: 15 residues. This chain's CDR3 is CASRAVGNSNQPQHF. In DNA form, the CDR3 reads TGTGCCAGCAGGGCAGTCGGGAATAGCAATCAGCCCCAGCATTTT.

V is TRBV12-3 or TRBV12-4 and J is TRBJ1-5; D ambiguous. The CDR3 consists of 13 residues. V lost 0 bases to trimming and J lost 6 bases, with 6 bases between them. CDR3 sequence (DNA): TGTGCCAGCAGTTTAGCGGAGGGTCAGCCCCAGCATTTT. The encoded protein is CASSLAEGQPQHF.

This clone was seen more than once but under ten times. The chain joins TRBV10-1 to TRBJ2-2; maybe TRBD2 (5 bases). V lost 4 bases and J lost 1, with 10 bases in between. CDR3 length: 15 amino acids. Germline V gives CDR1 WNHNN, CDR2 SYGVQD (reference sequence). The CDR3 nucleotides are TGCGCCAGCAGTGGCCTCCGGGGGAACACCGGGGAGCTGTTTTTT. Encoded protein: CASSGLRGNTGELFF.

CDR3 DNA: TGTGCCATCAGTGACGGAGGGAATGACTATGGCTACACCTTC. This gives the protein CAISDGGNDYGYTF. This chain uses TRBV10-3 with TRBJ1-2; D gene ambiguous. The V gene lost 3 bases and the J gene lost 3 bases, with 11 bases spanning the gap. The CDR3 is 14 amino acids. Germline CDR1 reads ENHRY; CDR2 reads SYGVKD.

The CDR3 sequence is CSALRGNTEAFF. As DNA, the CDR3 is TGCAGCGCCCTCCGGGGGAACACTGAAGCTTTCTTT. The chain joins TRBV29-1 to TRBJ1-1, with no clear D. Germline CDR1 reads SQVTM; CDR2 reads ANQGSEA. The CDR3 runs to 12 residues. Deletions cut 7 bases from V and 1 base from J, with 10 bases between.

V is TRBV3-1 (or the pseudogene TRBV3-2) and J is TRBJ2-3; 7 positions agree with TRBD1. Germline V gives CDR1 LGHDT, CDR2 YNNKEL (reference sequence). Trimming took 6 bases from V and 5 from J; bases not matched to a gene: 5. This CDR3 has 13 amino acids. CDR3: CASSLNRGDTQYF. The CDR3 DNA reads TGTGCCAGCAGTCTCAACAGGGGAGATACGCAGTATTTT.

The rearrangement links TRBV3-1 (or the pseudogene TRBV3-2) to TRBJ2-1; D perhaps matches TRBD2 (5 bases). From germline, CDR1 is LGHDT and CDR2 YNNKEL (reference sequence). With 5 bases removed from V and 9 bases from J, the gap between germline ends came to 14 bases. The CDR3 is 13 residues long. The CDR3 nucleotides are TGTGCCAGCAGCGCGAGCGGTCTCCGTGAGCAGTTCTTC. It codes for CASSASGLREQFF.

This chain uses TRBV5-4 with TRBJ2-5, with D maybe TRBD2 (5 bases). Trimming took 9 bases from V and 0 from J, leaving 21 bases between them. CDR1 is SGHNT and CDR2 is YYREEE in the germline V gene (reference sequence). The CDR3 loop spans 16 amino acids. CDR3 amino acids: CATSTPQRTYQETQYF. For the CDR3, the DNA is TGTGCCACCTCCACCCCCCAGCGGACGTACCAAGAGACCCAGTACTTC. Variable domain in full (rest from reference TRBV5-4 and TRBJ2-5): ETGVTQSPTHLIKTRGQQVTLRCSSQSGHNTVSWYQQALGQGPQFIFQYYREEENGRGNFPPRFSGLQFPNYSSELNVNALELDDSALYLCATSTPQRTYQETQYFGPGTRLLVL.

The chain has TRBV29-1 and TRBJ2-2; maybe TRBD2 (5 bases). The V gene's germline CDR1 is SQVTM and CDR2 ANQGSEA. This CDR3 is built from 15 residues. V was shortened by 1 base and J by 0 bases, with 9 bases between the two germline ends. Written as DNA, the CDR3 is TGCAGCGTTGAAGGGACTGGACCGAACACCGGGGAGCTGTTTTTT. It translates to CSVEGTGPNTGELFF.

The chain employs TRBV5-5 and TRBJ1-6; 7 bases are a match to TRBD1. This CDR3 has 15 amino acids. Germline V lookup: CDR1 SGHKS, CDR2 YYEKEE (reference sequence). The V gene end was trimmed by 3 bases and the J gene end by 9 bases; junction bases not matched to a gene: 9. The DNA for the CDR3 is TGTGCCAGCAGCTCCGAGGGGGCGGTTTCTTCACCCCTCCACTTT. Amino acids: CASSSEGAVSSPLHF.

As regards this clone: Other DNA sequences in the sample encode the same CDR3. The chain is built from TRBV5-1 and TRBJ2-1, with D maybe TRBD1 (7 bases). The germline V gene encodes CDR1 SGHRS and CDR2 YFSETQ. CDR3 length equals 13 residues. The V end was cut by 0 bases, the J end by 10 bases, with 11 bases between. The CDR3 nucleotides are TGCGCCAGCAGCTTGGAGGGGGCGGGGGAGCAGTTCTTC. Its protein product is CASSLEGAGEQFF.

The chain joins TRBV21-1 to TRBJ2-5; the listed D gene, TRBD1, was not tested against the DNA. TRBV21-1 is deemed a pseudogene. The CDR3 is 14 amino acids. CDR3 nucleotides: TGTGCCAGCAGCAAAGGGGACAGGGTAGAGACCCAGTACTTC. Protein sequence: CASSKGDRVETQYF.

The rearrangement uses TRBV5-1 and TRBJ2-1; 9 bases match TRBD1. The CDR3 contains 16 residues. Per the germline V gene, CDR1 is SGHRS and CDR2 is YFSETQ. V was clipped by 4 bases and J by 4 bases; unmatched bases: 9. As DNA, the CDR3 is TGCGCCAGCAGCCAACCGGGACAGGGAATTTACAATGAGCAGTTCTTC. This translates into CASSQPGQGIYNEQFF.

This chain connects TRBV27 to TRBJ2-4; 7 positions agree with TRBD1. Germline V CDR1 and CDR2: MNHEY, SMNVEV (reference sequence). J lost 8 bases, V lost 3 bases, and 7 bases had no gene match. The CDR3 has 14 residues. DNA for the CDR3: TGTGCCAGCAGTTTGAGTCAGGGGGAAGACATTCAGTACTTC. Translating gives CASSLSQGEDIQYF.

This clone was seen only a few times. CDR3 DNA sequence: TGTGCCAGTAGTAGCGAGGCCAGCGCGAGCAATCAGCCCCAGCATTTT. It is translated as CASSSEASASNQPQHF. This sequence joins TRBV19 and TRBJ1-5; no firm D call. The ends were cut back, 4 bases at V and 1 base at J, with 14 bases in the middle. The CDR3 sequence is 16 residues long. Germline V CDR1 and CDR2: LNHDA, SQIVND (reference sequence).